The present TCR beta chain was sequenced within a study of T cell responses to AZD1222 COVID-19 vaccine. Points from the study as a whole: Reportedly, nearly half of unique spike TCRs recognized epitopes outside B.1.351/B.1.1.7 mutations. Repertoire sampling was restricted to post-peak T cell response timepoints.

Trimming removed 5 bases from V and 0 bases from J, with 19 bases in between. The length of the CDR3 is 17 residues. Germline CDR1 and CDR2: SGHVS and FQNEAQ. In its sample, this clone was seen a few times. What it binds is unknown. Only in-frame clones appear in the TCRdb table, and some are missing; sequencing was by immunoSEQ multiplex PCR. The sample lists about 110,000 clones, roughly 91% seen once, with roughly 4.5% in the top ten. V and J are TRBV7-8 and TRBJ1-2, with a tentative D call TRBD1 (5 bases). The sample in question was peripheral blood, obtained on day 0 of AZD1222 vaccination. The source is an adult in good health. The CDR3 DNA reads TGTGCCAGCAGCGGCCGGGACGGCGGCTTCCCTAACTATGGCTACACCTTC. Translated, it gives CASSGRDGGFPNYGYTF.